This TCR beta chain stems from a study of identifying expanded T cells in peripheral blood. Study-wide results and limits: Clone count variance between roughly 2-week samples rose with total template count. Differentially abundant clones: around 1.2 between replicates, 16.4 at around 2 weeks, around 19 at four.

The length of the CDR3 is 17 residues. V was pared by 1 base and J by 0 bases, with 16 bases between. Germline CDR1 and CDR2: GTSNPN and SVGIG (reference sequence). Repertoires were generated with immunoSEQ multiplex PCR, while TCRdb's copy carries only in-frame clones and drops some. This table has about 130,000 clones, 80% to 90% appearing once. No infections or other immune events were documented during collection. Details on this clone: Its antigen remains unknown.

The sequenced sample consisted of blood. The TCR comes from a person between 18 and 75 years old in good health. This rearrangement joins TRBV30 to TRBJ1-5; D not resolved. The CDR3 loop reads CAWSAAETDFSNQPQHF. DNA for the CDR3: TGTGCCTGGAGTGCCGCCGAGACCGACTTTAGCAATCAGCCCCAGCATTTT.